One and the same sample provided the 9 T cell receptor beta chains below, sequenced in a study of yellow fever vaccine responses in identical twins. TCRdb reprocessed the RT-PCR reads with MiXCR, giving one entry per CDR3 protein. The repertoire holds about 8,700 distinct CDR3 sequences, with approximately 80% as singletons. The material was T cells from blood (PBMCs), unsorted or a sorted subset (not recorded which), obtained before or after yellow fever vaccination (not recorded which). These receptors were obtained from a woman under 30 who received the yellow fever vaccine.

The CDR3 here is CASSEFGYNEQFF. The CDR3 coding sequence is TGTGCCAGCAGTGAATTTGGTTATAATGAGCAGTTCTTC. The V gene is TRBV2, the J gene TRBJ2-1; D is uncertain. V lost 2 bases and J lost 7, with 9 bases in between. CDR1 is SNHLY and CDR2 is FYNNEI in the germline V gene. The CDR3 runs to 13 residues.

The rearrangement joins TRBV29-1 to TRBJ2-7; D unclear. Trimming cost V 7 bases and J 3 bases, with 16 bases left between them. The CDR3 is made up of 13 amino acids. Germline assignment: CDR1 SQVTM and CDR2 ANQGSEA. CDR3: CSAKSRWNYEQYF. CDR3 bases: TGCAGCGCCAAAAGCCGGTGGAACTACGAGCAGTACTTC.

The chain has TRBV29-1 and TRBJ2-5; D is undetermined. Germline-derived CDR1 and CDR2 are SQVTM and ANQGSEA. V was clipped by 4 bases and J by 1 base, with 13 bases between them. The CDR3 covers 14 residues. The CDR3 spells CSVAPGLLQETQYF. The CDR3 region has the DNA TGCAGCGTTGCCCCTGGCCTCCTCCAAGAGACCCAGTACTTC.

This sequence joins TRBV2 and TRBJ2-3; 9 nucleotides match TRBD2. Germline V gene sequence: CDR1 SNHLY, CDR2 FYNNEI. The CDR3 is 15 residues long. V was clipped by 4 bases and J by 6 bases; unmatched bases: 8. This chain's CDR3 is CASSGLAGALDTQYF. For the CDR3, the DNA is TGTGCCAGCAGTGGGTTAGCGGGAGCCCTGGATACGCAGTATTTT.

The V call is TRBV6-2 or TRBV6-3, the J call TRBJ2-7; D ambiguous. Per germline, CDR1 MNHEY and CDR2 SVGEGT. The CDR3 loop spans 13 amino acids. Trimming took off 5 bases at V and 0 bases at J, with 8 bases between the two ends. The CDR3 is CASSPPSSYEQYF. The CDR3 DNA sequence: TGTGCCAGCAGTCCCCCCAGCTCCTACGAGCAGTACTTC.

In this sample, this clonotype turned up once. The rearrangement links TRBV25-1 to TRBJ2-1, with a tentative D call TRBD1 (6 bases). The CDR3 totals 15 residues. Between the trimmed V and J ends, which lost 5 bases and 6 bases, there was a span of 17 bases. The germline V gene has CDR1 MGHDK and CDR2 SYGVNS. The DNA of the CDR3 is TGTGCCAGCAGTCACCAGACAGGTCGTCTCAATGAGCAGTTCTTC. This encodes CASSHQTGRLNEQFF. Supplemented by reference TRBV25-1 and TRBJ2-1, the full variable domain reads EADIYQTPRYLVIGTGKKITLECSQTMGHDKMYWYQQDPGMELHLIHYSYGVNSTEKGDLSSESTVSRIRTEHFPLTLESARPSHTSQYLCASSHQTGRLNEQFFGPGTRLTVL.

The chain uses TRBV10-3 and TRBJ2-1, with 10 nucleotides matching TRBD2. This CDR3 is 16 amino acids long. Germline trimming cut 6 bases from V and 8 bases from J; bases unmatched to any gene: 13. CDR1 and CDR2 (germline): ENHRY, SYGVKD. The CDR3 is CAIRDRSGRAVDEQFF. CDR3 in DNA: TGTGCCATCAGGGACAGGAGCGGGAGGGCGGTGGATGAGCAGTTCTTC.

In nucleotides, the CDR3 is TGTGCCAGCAGCCCCCATGCAGATACGCAGTATTTT. Amino acids: CASSPHADTQYF. The chain uses TRBV9 and TRBJ2-3; D gene ambiguous. CDR3 length: 12 residues. Trimming left V 4 bases short and J 4 bases short, with 7 bases between. CDR1 SGDLS and CDR2 YYNGEE come from the germline V gene.

The gene calls are TRBV29-1 and TRBJ2-3, with D perhaps matching TRBD1 (5 bases). In germline, CDR1 is SQVTM, CDR2 ANQGSEA. This CDR3 has 17 amino acids. Trimming took off 4 bases at V and 2 bases at J, with 22 bases between the two ends. CDR3 in DNA: TGCAGCGTTGCCCGTGCCGGCGCGTCAGGGTTCACAGATACGCAGTATTTT. As protein: CSVARAGASGFTDTQYF.